These T cell receptor beta chains were read from a single sample in a study of T-cell memory formation after mild COVID-19. Each CDR3 protein is one row after TCRdb ran MiXCR on the 5' RACE reads. Here the sample spans around 470,000 distinct CDR3 sequences, 20% being singletons. The sequenced material came from PBMCs or a T cell subset sorted from them (not recorded which). These TCRs come from an adult woman who had mild COVID-19 (a few samples of this study predate the infection). Cell type and time point are not known. Both conserved end residues are part of each CDR3. A D gene is named only where the DNA matches it firmly. A clone size is listed for some rows: how often the clone was seen (once, few, many), or a class if it is expanded.

D gene	V gene	J gene	clone size	CDR3 protein	CDR3 DNA
TRBD1	TRBV4-1	TRBJ1-3	once	CASSLLGPTGAGNTIYF	TGCGCCAGCAGCCTCCTGGGGCCGACAGGGGCAGGAAACACCATATATTTT
.	TRBV7-9	TRBJ2-5	.	CASSFSSNQETQYF	TGTGCCAGCAGCTTCTCGTCCAACCAAGAGACCCAGTACTTC
TRBD1	TRBV15	TRBJ1-5	.	CATRKDRDNQPQHF	TGTGCCACCAGAAAGGACAGGGACAATCAGCCCCAGCATTTT
.	TRBV5-1	TRBJ2-1	few	CASSLGGVAYNEQFF	TGCGCCAGCAGCTTGGGGGGCGTCGCCTACAATGAGCAGTTCTTC
TRBD2	TRBV7-8	TRBJ2-1	.	CASSRSGRREQFF	TGTGCCAGCAGCCGTAGCGGGAGACGTGAGCAGTTCTTC
.	TRBV27	TRBJ2-3	few	CASSPVSTDTQYF	TGTGCCAGCAGTCCCGTATCCACAGATACGCAGTATTTT
TRBD2	TRBV2	TRBJ2-1	many	CASTSGRVYNEQFF	TGTGCCAGCACTAGCGGGAGGGTTTACAATGAGCAGTTCTTC
.	TRBV18	TRBJ1-2	once	CASSPMRGSYGYTF	TGTGCCAGCTCACCAATGCGCGGAAGCTATGGCTACACCTTC
.	TRBV15	TRBJ2-7	few	CATSRDIVGVSYEQYF	TGTGCCACCAGCAGAGATATTGTAGGGGTCTCCTACGAGCAGTACTTC
.	TRBV7-8	TRBJ2-2	few	CAIWRTVTGELFF	TGTGCCATTTGGAGGACGGTCACCGGGGAGCTGTTTTTT
.	TRBV24-1	TRBJ1-3	.	CATSDGYTIYF	TGTGCCACCAGTGATGGCTACACCATATATTTT
TRBD2	TRBV13	TRBJ2-2	few	CASSPTGTSGNTGELFF	TGTGCCAGCAGCCCGACCGGGACTAGCGGGAACACCGGGGAGCTGTTTTTT
.	TRBV7-6	TRBJ2-2	few	CASSSALPDTGELFF	TGTGCCAGCAGCTCAGCGTTACCGGACACCGGGGAGCTGTTTTTT
TRBD1	TRBV5-1	TRBJ1-6	few	CASSPDRAWNSPLHF	TGCGCCAGCAGCCCTGACAGGGCCTGGAATTCACCCCTCCACTTT
.	TRBV15	TRBJ2-3	.	CATASQATDTQYF	TGTGCCACCGCCAGCCAGGCCACAGATACGCAGTATTTT
TRBD2	TRBV2	TRBJ2-1	once	CASSEGTSGRAIHEQFF	TGTGCCAGCAGTGAAGGGACTAGCGGGAGGGCCATTCATGAGCAGTTCTTC
.	TRBV4-1	TRBJ1-5	.	CASSQLGQISNQPQHF	TGCGCCAGCAGCCAACTCGGACAGATTAGCAATCAGCCCCAGCATTTT
.	TRBV18	TRBJ2-1	many	CASSPAGNEQFF	TGTGCCAGCAGCCCCGCGGGGAATGAGCAGTTCTTC
TRBD1	TRBV6-5	TRBJ2-6	few	CASSSQRTGIISGANVLTF	TGTGCCAGCAGTTCCCAAAGGACAGGAATAATATCTGGGGCCAACGTCCTGACTTTC
.	TRBV29-1	TRBJ1-2	.	CSVDRANGYTF	TGCAGCGTTGACAGGGCGAATGGCTACACCTTC
.	TRBV25-1	TRBJ2-2	.	CAISPNSPGGTGELFF	TGTGCCATCTCTCCAAACTCACCCGGGGGCACCGGGGAGCTGTTTTTT
TRBD1	TRBV7-2	TRBJ2-7	.	CASSWGQLSSYEQYF	TGTGCCAGCAGCTGGGGACAGCTCAGCTCCTACGAGCAGTACTTC
TRBD1	TRBV7-9	TRBJ1-2	.	CASSLGTGGQATDGYTF	TGTGCCAGCAGCTTAGGAACCGGTGGACAGGCAACGGATGGCTACACCTTC
.	TRBV7-2	TRBJ2-1	.	CASSFPAAYNEQFF	TGTGCCAGCAGCTTCCCGGCGGCCTACAATGAGCAGTTCTTC
.	TRBV5-1	TRBJ1-5	few	CVRGPQHF	TGCGTTCGGGGGCCCCAGCATTTT
.	TRBV18	TRBJ2-1	.	CASSPLDFRNNEQFF	TGTGCCAGCTCACCATTGGATTTCAGGAACAATGAGCAGTTCTTC
TRBD2	TRBV11-1	TRBJ2-1	few	CASRERTSGGNEQFF	TGTGCCAGCAGGGAAAGGACTAGCGGGGGGAATGAGCAGTTCTTC
.	TRBV4-3	TRBJ2-2	few	CASSQGTTNTGELFF	TGCGCCAGCAGCCAAGGGACAACGAACACCGGGGAGCTGTTTTTT
TRBD2	TRBV7-2	TRBJ2-6	few	CASSLVGDYSGANVLTF	TGTGCCAGCAGCTTAGTAGGGGACTACTCTGGGGCCAACGTCCTGACTTTC
TRBD1	TRBV5-1	TRBJ2-1	.	CASSPGTGDLDEQFF	TGCGCCAGCAGCCCCGGGACAGGGGATTTGGATGAGCAGTTCTTC
TRBD2	TRBV7-2	TRBJ2-7	.	CASSPWETSGNYEQYF	TGTGCCAGCAGCCCGTGGGAGACTAGCGGGAACTACGAGCAGTACTTC
TRBD2	TRBV6-2/TRBV6-3	TRBJ2-1	.	CANGAGVTKQFF	TGTGCCAACGGGGCGGGAGTAACTAAGCAGTTCTTC
.	TRBV20-1	TRBJ1-6	few	CSARVGGVTSSPLHF	TGCAGTGCTAGGGTGGGGGGGGTTACCAGTTCACCCCTCCACTTT
TRBD1	TRBV12-3/TRBV12-4	TRBJ1-2	.	CASSLRQGSYGYTF	TGTGCCAGCAGTTTACGACAGGGAAGCTATGGCTACACCTTC
.	TRBV3-1	TRBJ1-5	few	CASSQDPHLIQPQHF	TGTGCCAGCAGCCAAGACCCTCATTTAATCCAGCCCCAGCATTTT
TRBD2	TRBV12-3/TRBV12-4	TRBJ2-1	few	CASSHRTSEVNEQFF	TGTGCCAGCAGTCACCGGACTAGCGAGGTCAATGAGCAGTTCTTC
.	TRBV7-3	TRBJ1-1	many	CASSLSVNTEAFF	TGTGCCAGCAGCTTAAGTGTTAACACTGAAGCTTTCTTT
.	TRBV20-1	TRBJ1-1	.	CSAREQGNTEAFF	TGCAGTGCTAGAGAACAGGGGAACACTGAAGCTTTCTTT
TRBD2	TRBV15	TRBJ2-7	few	CATSRDSSGMYEQYF	TGTGCCACCAGCAGAGATTCTAGCGGGATGTACGAGCAGTACTTC
TRBD2	TRBV29-1	TRBJ2-3	few	CSTWGGNTDTQYF	TGCAGCACCTGGGGGGGTAATACAGATACGCAGTATTTT
.	TRBV12-3/TRBV12-4	TRBJ1-6	.	CASTTLRQGNSPLHF	TGTGCCAGCACCACCCTCAGGCAGGGTAATTCACCCCTCCACTTT
.	TRBV29-1	TRBJ2-3	once	CSALWDTDTQYF	TGCAGCGCCTTGTGGGACACAGATACGCAGTATTTT
.	TRBV6-2/TRBV6-3	TRBJ2-7	few	CASSYYTSYEQYF	TGTGCCAGCAGTTACTACACCTCCTACGAGCAGTACTTC
.	TRBV20-1	TRBJ1-2	.	CSARGGSVYYGYTF	TGCAGTGCCAGAGGAGGGTCGGTCTACTATGGCTACACCTTC
TRBD2	TRBV12-3/TRBV12-4	TRBJ2-5	.	CASSAGLAVQETQYF	TGTGCCAGCAGCGCGGGACTAGCGGTCCAAGAGACCCAGTACTTC
TRBD1	TRBV20-1	TRBJ1-2	.	CSARDRQGHYGYTF	TGCAGTGCTAGAGACCGACAGGGCCACTATGGCTACACCTTC
TRBD2	TRBV5-1	TRBJ2-3	few	CASSREDGNTQYF	TGCGCCAGCAGCCGGGAGGACGGCAATACGCAGTATTTT
.	TRBV12-3/TRBV12-4	TRBJ2-3	.	CASSEQGTYTDTQYF	TGTGCCAGCAGCGAACAGGGAACCTACACAGATACGCAGTATTTT
.	TRBV5-1	TRBJ2-2	.	CASSLKAGELFF	TGCGCCAGCAGCTTGAAGGCCGGGGAGCTGTTTTTT
TRBD2	TRBV9	TRBJ2-2	few	CASSLRSGTSSNTGELFF	TGTGCCAGCAGCCTACGCTCCGGGACTAGCTCCAACACCGGGGAGCTGTTTTTT
TRBD1	TRBV20-1	TRBJ2-5	few	CSAPTGGWETQYF	TGCAGTGCTCCGACAGGGGGCTGGGAGACCCAGTACTTC
.	TRBV7-2	TRBJ2-1	few	CASRRIVGTEQFF	TGTGCCAGCAGGCGGATAGTAGGCACTGAGCAGTTCTTC
TRBD1	TRBV27	TRBJ1-5	few	CASRGTALNQPQHF	TGTGCCAGCAGGGGGACAGCGCTCAATCAGCCCCAGCATTTT
.	TRBV4-1	TRBJ2-3	.	CASSQDWAADTQYF	TGCGCCAGCAGCCAAGATTGGGCGGCAGATACGCAGTATTTT
TRBD1	TRBV20-1	TRBJ1-1	few	CSARDGTGSTEAFF	TGCAGTGCTAGAGATGGGACAGGGAGCACTGAAGCTTTCTTT